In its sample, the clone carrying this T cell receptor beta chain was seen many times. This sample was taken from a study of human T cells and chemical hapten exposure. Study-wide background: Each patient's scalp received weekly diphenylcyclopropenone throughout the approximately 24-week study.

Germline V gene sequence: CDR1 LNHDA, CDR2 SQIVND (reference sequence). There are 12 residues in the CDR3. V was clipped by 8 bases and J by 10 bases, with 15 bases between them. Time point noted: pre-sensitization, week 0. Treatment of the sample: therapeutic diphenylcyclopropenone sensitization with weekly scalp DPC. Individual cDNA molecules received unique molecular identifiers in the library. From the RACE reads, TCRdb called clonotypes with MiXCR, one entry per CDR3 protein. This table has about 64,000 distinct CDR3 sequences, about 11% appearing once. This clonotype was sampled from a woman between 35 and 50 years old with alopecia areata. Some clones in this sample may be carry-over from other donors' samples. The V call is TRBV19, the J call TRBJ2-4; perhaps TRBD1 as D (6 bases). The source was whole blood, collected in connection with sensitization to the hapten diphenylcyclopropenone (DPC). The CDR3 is CASCGQTGIQYF. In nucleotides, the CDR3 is TGTGCCAGTTGCGGACAGACCGGTATTCAGTACTTC.